This T cell receptor (beta chain) was sequenced in a study of cytomegalovirus exposure and HLA in healthy donors. Study-wide points: In a later analysis, approximately 15,000 TCR beta sequences were associated with HLA alleles at 0.05 false discovery rate. Across HLA loci, a later analysis found differing TCR association rates, with DRB1 most and HLA-C fewest. Earlier analysis yielded a pattern in which most TCR beta V segments were productive about 87% or about 30% of the time.

The PCR contained 60 Vbeta and 13 Jbeta primers. How the authors handled the data: A later analysis counted 70 million to 85 million unique TCR beta chains, 10 million to 12 million shared. Sequencing was performed with immunoSEQ multiplex PCR; in TCRdb, only in-frame clones are kept and a portion is missing. V, J and clone size are those of that table, while D and trimming were read from the DNA. In the table there are roughly 180,000 clones, over 80% of which are singletons. The CDR3 is 18 residues long. V dropped 5 bases and J dropped 2; count of bases not matched to a gene: 13. In germline, CDR1 is SGHTA, CDR2 FQGNSA. As regards this clone: What it binds is not known.

The receptor's source is a boy aged 2 to 10 in good health and CMV-seronegative. The sequenced sample consisted of PBMCs. J is TRBJ2-3 and V is TRBV7-2, with TRBD1 identical over 10 bases. The CDR3: CASSPPVSGTGDTDTQYF. The CDR3 region has the DNA TGTGCCAGCAGCCCCCCCGTCTCCGGGACAGGGGACACAGATACGCAGTATTTT. The complete variable domain, with remaining parts taken from reference TRBV7-2 and TRBJ2-3, reads GAGVSQSPSNKVTEKGKDVELRCDPISGHTALYWYRQSLGQGLEFLIYFQGNSAPDKSGLPSDRFSAERTGGSVSTLTIQRTQQEDSAVYLCASSPPVSGTGDTDTQYFGPGTRLTVL.